This TCR beta chain is from a study of blood T cells in healthy people across ages (dated by TCRdb to between 2015 and 2016). For the wider study: In model experiments, template switching captured about one uniquely barcoded TCR beta cDNA molecule for every two T cells. To avoid experimental bias, donors of different ages were spread randomly across the sequencing lanes. For two donors (one aged 18 to 30 and one aged 80 or older), the study analyzed two additional independent replicas of 1 million unique cDNA reads from the same blood draw. Donors were grouped into four age groups: young (average approximately 15 years), middle-aged (under 40), aged (around 60) and long-lived (about 82). The study measured age-related changes in TCR beta repertoire diversity using deep sequencing normalized with unique cDNA molecular identifiers. The research as a whole found: Compared with the aged group, the long-lived group had more naive CD4+ T cells, fewer expanded clones and increased TCR diversity, suggesting age selection. As age increased, observed TCR beta diversity per million T cells dropped in a roughly linear way, and a significant reduction was already evident by age about 40. Total diversity estimates from one million sequenced T cells were considered lower bounds and underestimates. Since profiling was done on bulk unsorted PBMCs, naive and antigen-experienced compartments could not be conclusively compared. Because the CMV infection status of the donors was unknown, age-related changes in expanded clonotypes may potentially have been confounded. There was a strong correlation between observed TCR beta diversity and the percentage of naive T cells measured by flow cytometry.

V sheds 1 base and J sheds 1 base, leaving 20 bases between their ends. The CDR3 spans 19 residues, from the cysteine through the phenylalanine. Only the CDR3 part of the read is kept: 57 bases, read in frame from the first base. In the germline V gene (reference sequence), CDR1 corresponds to LGHDT and CDR2 to YNNKEL. The method behind the library was 5' RACE. This sample was sequenced with an Illumina HiSeq 2500. The second PCR ran for roughly 7 to 12 cycles and used a J-beta primer mix along with a sample-barcoded 5' primer. A unique molecular identifier was introduced onto each TCR beta cDNA molecule by a template-switch 5' adaptor carrying 12 random nucleotides. Each sample yielded at least 2.5 million CDR3-containing paired-end reads. First-strand cDNA was synthesized from all RNA with the Mint cDNA synthesis kit, primed by a TRBC-specific oligonucleotide. After uracil-DNA glycosylase treatment, a first 18-cycle PCR used universal primers M1SS and BC2_uni_R on all cDNA. As for the original processing: For normalization, 1 million high-quality reads were randomly selected from each sample, with every read carrying a distinct molecular identifier. Reads with shared molecular identifiers were discarded instead of being binned into consensus sequences. MiTCR, set to a Q25 quality threshold and the strictest error-elimination algorithm, was used for CDR3 identification, clonotype clustering and error correction. A nonparametric unseen species model with Euler transformation was used to estimate lower-bound total TCR beta diversity. TCRdb cleaned the public reads at Q25 with fastp, built clones with MiXCR and kept in-frame beta chains. Rows with one shared CDR3 protein collapse into an entry with the most common genes and DNA. Here the V and J calls rest on TCRdb's processing, not on the authors' analysis. The sample contains hundreds of thousands of distinct CDR3 sequences, approximately 50% of them found a single time. The ten largest make up 30% to 45% of the sample.

This clonotype showed up just a few times. It lacks a known antigen. There are no base qualities to consult, and no much larger clone falls within one base. The roughly 42 donors, aged about 6 to 100 years, were systemically healthy Caucasian individuals from Russia. Each donor gave roughly 11 milliliters of peripheral blood, drawn into EDTA-treated Vacutainer tubes. Ficoll-Paque density-gradient centrifugation was used to isolate PBMCs, with at least 6 million per sample. Total RNA was extracted from PBMCs with Trizol reagent, with at least 6 micrograms obtained per sample. The percentages of naive CD45RAhigh/CD27high T cells were determined by flow cytometry on a PBMC aliquot from every donor.

This receptor was taken from a man in his sixties in good health. The sample taken for sequencing was blood. This chain is built from TRBV3-1 and TRBJ2-4, and possibly TRBD1, on 6 matching bases. The nucleotides are TGTGCCAGCAGCCAAGTTGTTAACACGCAGGGGCTGGCCAAAAACATTCAGTACTTC. Its translation reads: CASSQVVNTQGLAKNIQYF.